This TCR beta chain was retrieved from a study of shared clonotypes between healthy human individuals. Germline CDR1 LGHNA, CDR2 YSLEER. There are 16 residues in the CDR3. Trimming pared 2 bases from V and 4 bases from J, leaving 16 bases between. Assay: immunoSEQ multiplex PCR; the TCRdb copy retains only in-frame clones and omits some. The top ten hold about 0.41% of the sample, which has a few million clones, approximately 93% seen once. The receptor was isolated from a man aged 18-30 years in good health. Some clones in this sample may be carry-over from other donors' samples. The genes are TRBV4-3 and TRBJ2-3, with D perhaps matching TRBD1 or TRBD2 (6 bases each). Sample: naive CD4+ T cells from PBMCs. Subset given: CD45RA+ positively selected. The CDR3 reads CASSQISGGGPDTQYF. The CDR3 DNA sequence: TGCGCCAGCAGCCAAATTAGCGGTGGGGGCCCAGATACGCAGTATTTT.